This T cell receptor (beta chain) is from a study of long-term antiretroviral therapy in people with HIV. This CDR3 comprises 15 residues. Germline CDR1 is LNHDA and CDR2 is SQIVND (reference sequence). Trimming removed 6 bases from V and 0 bases from J; junction bases left unmatched: 3. There are a few counts of this clone. Every HIV-positive participant received treatment in the United States. Samples were assayed with immunoSEQ v3.0 at survey level. The table came from immunoSEQ multiplex PCR; TCRdb's copy has only in-frame clones and leaves some out. The repertoire holds around 11,000 clones, about four fifths seen once, with around 19% in the top ten.

The TCR sequence derives from a man aged 40-50 years with HIV. Specimen: unsorted PBMCs, collected 1.8 years after starting antiretroviral therapy. The V and J genes are TRBV19 and TRBJ2-1; 9 positions agree with TRBD2. CDR3 DNA: TGTGCCAGTAGGACTAGCGGAGACTCCTACAATGAGCAGTTCTTC. Protein: CASRTSGDSYNEQFF.